The 6 T cell receptor beta chains below all came from one sample that was sequenced in a study of blood T cell repertoires in COVID-19. Measured with immunoSEQ multiplex PCR; TCRdb has only the in-frame clones, and not every one. The table records some 260,000 clones, approximately 84% of them present only once. Source material: PBMCs or T cells enriched from blood (not recorded which). The receptors come from a middle-aged man who had recovered from COVID-19.

The chain carries TRBV4-1 and TRBJ2-5, with 10 bases that match TRBD2. J was trimmed by 5 bases and V by 0 bases; bases with no gene match: 12. This CDR3 spans 18 amino acids. The germline gives CDR1 MGHRA, CDR2 YSYEKL. The CDR3 reads CASSQDPLAGAWPETQYF. The CDR3 region has the DNA TGCGCCAGCAGCCAAGATCCCCTAGCGGGGGCCTGGCCGGAGACCCAGTACTTC.

The chain recombines TRBV12-5 with TRBJ1-5; D perhaps matches TRBD1 (6 bases). Trimming stripped 2 bases from V and 5 bases from J, with 16 bases between. Germline values: CDR1 LGHNT, CDR2 FRNRAP. The CDR3 covers 16 residues. In DNA, the CDR3 is TGTGCTAGTGGTTTGTTACTCCGGGACAAAGATCAGCCCCAGCATTTT. It is translated as CASGLLLRDKDQPQHF.

The chain joins TRBV12-3 or TRBV12-4 to TRBJ2-1; D call uncertain. V was clipped by 1 base and J by 12 bases, with 10 bases between them. This CDR3 has 12 residues. The CDR3 nucleotides read TGTGCCAGCAGTTTAGACAGTGGTACGCAGTTCTTC. It yields the protein CASSLDSGTQFF.

J is TRBJ1-2 and V is TRBV27, with D maybe TRBD1 (5 bases). CDR1 and CDR2 from the germline V gene are MNHEY and SMNVEV (reference sequence). V lost 5 bases and J 8 bases, leaving 15 bases between the germline ends. The CDR3 covers 13 residues. The CDR3 is CASSAAGSAGYTF. The CDR3 bases are TGTGCCAGCAGTGCGGCAGGGTCAGCCGGCTACACCTTC.

V usage is TRBV4-3 and J usage is TRBJ2-2; D is possibly TRBD2 (5 bases). CDR3 length equals 14 residues. Trimming pared 4 bases from V and 3 bases from J, leaving 9 bases between. Germline V gives CDR1 LGHNA, CDR2 YSLEER. CDR3 protein: CASSLMDYTGELFF. The CDR3 DNA reads TGCGCCAGCAGCCTAATGGACTACACCGGGGAGCTGTTTTTT.

CDR3 DNA: TGCGCCAGCAGTGAATCAGCTGGAAACACCATATATTTT. It yields the protein CASSESAGNTIYF. J is TRBJ1-3 and V is TRBV10-2; D not resolved. Trimming removed 3 bases at V and 2 bases at J, with 5 bases between. The germline gives CDR1 WSHSY, CDR2 SAAADI. This CDR3 contains 13 residues.